The source of this TCR beta chain is a study of immune heterogeneity within non-small cell lung tumors. About this clonotype itself: This may arise from a read error, as a much more abundant clone is one base away.

For the TCR beta CDR3, multiplex PCR with 32 V and 13 J primers performed the amplification. TCRdb reprocessed the multiplex PCR reads with MiXCR, giving one entry per CDR3 protein. The data hold about 5,700 distinct CDR3 sequences, with around a fifth observed a single time. Template was bulk tumor genomic DNA, roughly 580 ng per sample. Biopsies that were spaced far apart were taken, several per primary tumor, during surgery. Patients with untreated, newly diagnosed non-small cell lung cancer underwent curative surgery. Per the germline V gene, CDR1 is LGHDT and CDR2 is YNNKEL (reference sequence). The CDR3 loop spans 16 amino acids.

The sequence was collected from an older woman with non-small cell lung cancer. Specimen: lung tumor tissue. V gene TRBV3-1 combines with J gene TRBJ1-1, with TRBD1 matching 7 bases. For the CDR3, the DNA is TGTGCCAGCAGACAAGACCCTACAGGGGCGAACACTGAAGCTTTCTTT. It yields the protein CASRQDPTGANTEAFF.